This T cell receptor beta chain was documented in a study of blood T cell repertoires in COVID-19. The CDR3 is 15 amino acids. Losses at the gene ends were 1 base for V and 9 bases for J; bases not matched to a gene: 5. From germline, CDR1 is SGHTA and CDR2 FQGNSA. The method was immunoSEQ multiplex PCR; TCRdb's version includes in-frame clones alone and lacks a portion of them. This table has about 250,000 clones, nearly 90% appearing once. Sample: peripheral blood. The chain is built from TRBV7-2 and TRBJ2-7; 14 bases align to TRBD2. This TCR was recovered from a man aged 18 to 30 with active or convalescent COVID-19. The CDR3 DNA sequence: TGTGCCAGCAGCTTAGATGGACTAGCGGGGGGTATGCAGTACTTC. Protein: CASSLDGLAGGMQYF.